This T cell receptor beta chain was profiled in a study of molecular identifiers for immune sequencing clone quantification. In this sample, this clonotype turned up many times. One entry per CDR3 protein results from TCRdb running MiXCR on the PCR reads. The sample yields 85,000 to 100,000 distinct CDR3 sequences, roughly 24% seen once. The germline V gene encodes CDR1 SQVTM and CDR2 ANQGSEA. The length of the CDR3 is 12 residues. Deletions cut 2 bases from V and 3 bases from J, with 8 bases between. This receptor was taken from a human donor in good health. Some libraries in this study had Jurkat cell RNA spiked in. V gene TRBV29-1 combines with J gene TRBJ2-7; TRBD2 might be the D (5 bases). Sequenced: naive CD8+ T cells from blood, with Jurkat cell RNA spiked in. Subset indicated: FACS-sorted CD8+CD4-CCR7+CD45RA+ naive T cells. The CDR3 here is CSVEYGVYEQYF. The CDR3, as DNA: TGCAGCGTTGAATACGGGGTCTACGAGCAGTACTTC.